This T cell receptor beta chain is drawn from a study of blood T cell repertoires in COVID-19. This clone was recorded once. The method was immunoSEQ multiplex PCR; TCRdb's version includes in-frame clones alone and lacks a portion of them. The sample lists around 250,000 clones, 82% occurring once. Study members were between roughly 18 and 89 years old and lived in 24 US regions. Germline CDR1 KGHSH, CDR2 LQKENI. Trimming cost V 6 bases and J 2 bases; bases outside gene matches: 10. The CDR3 runs to 16 residues. The sequenced material came from PBMCs or T cells enriched from blood (not recorded which). This receptor was identified in a man aged 40-49 years who had been exposed to COVID-19. This chain uses TRBV18 with TRBJ2-1, with TRBD2 identical over 7 bases. CDR3 loop: CASSLLEAGAYNEQFF. The CDR3 DNA reads as TGTGCCAGCTCCCTGTTAGAGGCGGGAGCCTACAATGAGCAGTTCTTC. Together with reference TRBV18 and TRBJ2-1, the CDR3 gives the full variable domain: NAGVMQNPRHLVRRRGQEARLRCSPMKGHSHVYWYRQLPEEGLKFMVYLQKENIIDESGMPKERFSAEFPKEGPSILRIQQVVRGDSAAYFCASSLLEAGAYNEQFFGPGTRLTVL.